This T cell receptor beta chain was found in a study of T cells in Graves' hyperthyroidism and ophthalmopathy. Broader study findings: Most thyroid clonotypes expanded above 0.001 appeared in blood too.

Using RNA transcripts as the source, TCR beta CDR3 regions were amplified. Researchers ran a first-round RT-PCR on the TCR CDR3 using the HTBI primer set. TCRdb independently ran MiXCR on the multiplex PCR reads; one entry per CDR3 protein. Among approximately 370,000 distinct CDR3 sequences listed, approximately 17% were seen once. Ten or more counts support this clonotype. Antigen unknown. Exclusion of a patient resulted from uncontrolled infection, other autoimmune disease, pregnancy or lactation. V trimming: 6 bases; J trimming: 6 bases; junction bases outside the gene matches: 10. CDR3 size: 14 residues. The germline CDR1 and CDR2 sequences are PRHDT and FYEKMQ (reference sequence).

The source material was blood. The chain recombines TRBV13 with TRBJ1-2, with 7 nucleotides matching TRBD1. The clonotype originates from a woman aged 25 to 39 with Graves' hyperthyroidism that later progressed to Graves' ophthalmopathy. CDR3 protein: CASRSYGTENGYTF. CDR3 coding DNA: TGTGCCAGCAGATCATACGGGACAGAAAATGGCTACACCTTC.